The 30 T cell receptor beta chains below all came from one sample that was sequenced in a study of ipilimumab plus nivolumab after autologous stem cell transplantation. Measured with immunoSEQ multiplex PCR; TCRdb has only the in-frame clones, and not every one. The data hold about 22,000 clones, with 70% to 85% observed a single time. Sequences were derived from PBMCs, sampled in a trial of ipilimumab plus nivolumab as post-transplant consolidation. The origin of the receptors is a male donor with diffuse large B-cell lymphoma.

The rearrangement joins TRBV2 to TRBJ2-7; D is unclear. CDR1 is SNHLY and CDR2 is FYNNEI in the germline V gene. This CDR3 is 14 amino acids long. Trimming shortened V by 7 bases and J by 0 bases, and 13 bases separated the two germline ends. The CDR3 here is CASTYSRSSYEQYF. As DNA, the CDR3 is TGTGCCAGCACCTATTCACGGAGCTCCTACGAGCAGTACTTC.

The rearrangement uses TRBV6-6 and TRBJ2-2; D unclear. The CDR3 is 12 residues long. Germline V gene data show CDR1 as MNHNY and CDR2 as SVGAGI (reference sequence). The V end lost 6 bases, the J end lost 3 bases, and 5 bases lay between the germline ends. The CDR3: CASRGYTGELFF. The DNA of the CDR3 is TGTGCCAGCAGAGGTTACACCGGGGAGCTGTTTTTT.

V is TRBV4-2 and J is TRBJ1-2; D is unclear. CDR1 and CDR2 (germline): LGHNA, YNFKEQ. Trimming cost V 3 bases and J 0 bases, with 5 bases left between them. The CDR3 extends over 13 amino acids. CDR3 sequence (DNA): TGTGCCAGCAGCCAGAGGGCTAACTATGGCTACACCTTC. Residues: CASSQRANYGYTF.

The V gene is TRBV5-1, the J gene TRBJ2-2, with D possibly TRBD2 on 6 matching bases. Germline V gene sequence: CDR1 SGHRS, CDR2 YFSETQ. Trimming removed 4 bases at V and 5 bases at J, with 12 bases between. The CDR3 runs 14 residues. CDR3 sequence: CASSRSEGTGELFF. The CDR3 DNA reads TGCGCCAGCAGCCGATCGGAGGGTACCGGGGAGCTGTTTTTT.

The rearrangement joins TRBV19 to TRBJ1-2; D is uncertain. The germline gives CDR1 LNHDA, CDR2 SQIVND (reference sequence). V was shortened by 5 bases and J by 8 bases, with 21 bases between the two germline ends. The CDR3 runs 15 residues. CDR3 DNA sequence: TGTGCCAGTAGTTCTATAACCGCTAACTATGTCGGCTACACCTTC. It codes for CASSSITANYVGYTF. Complete variable domain (other parts from reference TRBV19 and TRBJ1-2): DGGITQSPKYLFRKEGQNVTLSCEQNLNHDAMYWYRQDPGQGLRLIYYSQIVNDFQKGDIAEGYSVSREKKESFPLTVTSAQKNPTAFYLCASSSITANYVGYTFGSGTRLTVV.

The chain employs TRBV7-8 and TRBJ1-3; the D gene is possibly TRBD1 (5 bases). Germline V CDR1 and CDR2: SGHVS, FQNEAQ. The CDR3 totals 20 residues. Deletions cut 5 bases from V and 8 bases from J, with 34 bases between. The CDR3 here is CASSQNTPGLLPSLSHTIYF. CDR3 nucleotides: TGTGCCAGCAGCCAAAACACTCCGGGACTCCTACCTTCTCTGAGTCACACCATATATTTT.

V is TRBV28 and J is TRBJ1-4, with D possibly TRBD1 on 5 matching bases. Trimming took off 8 bases at V and 8 bases at J, with 12 bases between the two ends. The CDR3 has 12 residues. Germline CDR1 and CDR2: MDHEN and SYDVKM. The CDR3 coding sequence is TGTGCCAGCCAGTCTCGGGGCGAAAAACTGTTTTTT. Protein product: CASQSRGEKLFF.

The chain has TRBV29-1 and TRBJ2-7; TRBD1 matches at 9 bases. The V gene's germline CDR1 is SQVTM and CDR2 ANQGSEA. The CDR3 length is 14 residues. The V and J ends lost 6 bases and 3 bases, in that order; junction bases with no gene match: 9. This chain's CDR3 is CSVAKRDRVYEQYF. CDR3 sequence (DNA): TGCAGCGTCGCGAAGAGGGACAGGGTCTACGAGCAGTACTTC.

The chain has TRBV10-2 and TRBJ2-1; unclear D gene. The germline gives CDR1 WSHSY, CDR2 SAAADI. Trimming cost V 6 bases and J 4 bases, with 13 bases left between them. This CDR3 contains 14 residues. Here the CDR3 DNA reads TGCGCCAGCAGGGACCCATCGGAATACAATGAGCAGTTCTTC. Its translation: CASRDPSEYNEQFF.

This chain links TRBV19 with TRBJ1-2, with a weak D call TRBD1 (6 bases). CDR3 length equals 15 residues. Germline V gene lookup returns CDR1 LNHDA and CDR2 SQIVND (reference sequence). V was pared by 4 bases and J by 3 bases, with 15 bases between. CDR3 region: CASSTRGSGDYGYTF. The CDR3 nucleotides are TGTGCCAGTAGTACCAGGGGAAGCGGGGACTATGGCTACACCTTC.

The chain combines TRBV6-5 with TRBJ1-2; D may be TRBD1 (5 bases). Germline V gives CDR1 MNHEY, CDR2 SVGAGI. This CDR3 is 12 amino acids long. The V and J ends lost 10 bases and 5 bases respectively, with 14 bases between them. The CDR3: CATSQGRYGYTF. The CDR3 region has the DNA TGTGCCACCTCCCAGGGTAGATATGGCTACACCTTC.

This clone was seen a single time. The J gene is TRBJ2-1, the V gene TRBV27; TRBD2 aligns across 10 bases. The CDR3 length is 20 residues. Germline values: CDR1 MNHEY, CDR2 SMNVEV (reference sequence). The V segment lost 5 bases and the J segment 0 bases; nucleotides outside the gene matches: 16. The chain's CDR3 is CASSPQWASGGLSSYNEQFF. As DNA, the CDR3 is TGTGCCAGCAGTCCCCAGTGGGCTAGCGGGGGCCTGAGCTCCTACAATGAGCAGTTCTTC.

The chain joins TRBV5-1 to TRBJ2-5; D could derive from TRBD1 or TRBD2 (5 bases each). With 5 bases removed from V and 2 bases from J, the gap between germline ends came to 13 bases. CDR1 and CDR2 (germline): SGHRS, YFSETQ. The CDR3 has 14 residues. CDR3 DNA sequence: TGCGCCAGCAGTAGCCAGGGACGTCAAGAGACCCAGTACTTC. It yields the protein CASSSQGRQETQYF.

The chain combines TRBV9 with TRBJ1-2; D is unresolved. The V gene's germline CDR1 is SGDLS and CDR2 YYNGEE. The CDR3 contains 15 residues. V was shortened by 0 bases and J by 7 bases, with 16 bases between the two germline ends. The CDR3 DNA follows: TGTGCCAGCAGCGTAGAAACGGGTGGAGGGAGTGGCTACACCTTC. As protein: CASSVETGGGSGYTF.

The rearrangement links TRBV5-6 to TRBJ2-7; 7 nucleotides line up with TRBD1. The germline V gene has CDR1 SGHDT and CDR2 YYEEEE. V gave up 1 base and J gave up 3 bases; unmatched junction bases: 10. This CDR3 is 16 amino acids long. This CDR3 is CASSLRARQGGYEQYF. The CDR3 DNA follows: TGTGCCAGCAGCTTGAGGGCTCGACAGGGTGGCTACGAGCAGTACTTC.

The chain recombines TRBV5-1 with TRBJ1-2; 11 bases are shared with TRBD1. Germline V gene sequence: CDR1 SGHRS, CDR2 YFSETQ. The CDR3 is 15 residues long. V shed 4 bases and J 7 bases; nucleotides not matched to a gene: 9. The CDR3 bases are TGCGCCAGCAGCACCGGACAGGGGGCGCCGGGTGGCTACACCTTC. Translating it yields CASSTGQGAPGGYTF.

The rearrangement joins TRBV6-6 to TRBJ2-7; either TRBD1 or TRBD2 may supply D (5 bases each). V was trimmed by 2 bases and J by 2 bases, leaving 10 bases between them. The CDR3 totals 14 residues. Germline-derived CDR1 and CDR2 are MNHNY and SVGAGI (reference sequence). CDR3 sequence reads: CASSYVGRAYEQYF. In DNA, the CDR3 is TGTGCCAGCAGTTACGTGGGACGGGCCTACGAGCAGTACTTC.

This clone was seen only a few times. This chain connects TRBV5-1 to TRBJ2-3; a weak D match, TRBD2 (6 bases). The CDR3 runs to 13 residues. Trimming cost V 1 base and J 6 bases, with 9 bases left between them. CDR1 is SGHRS, CDR2 YFSETQ, per germline. CDR3 loop: CASSLSGGDTQYF. In DNA form, the CDR3 reads TGCGCCAGCAGCTTGTCCGGAGGGGATACGCAGTATTTT.

The chain carries TRBV11-2 and TRBJ1-6; 8 bases match TRBD1. Per the germline V gene, CDR1 is SGHAT and CDR2 is FQNNGV. This CDR3 has 15 residues. V gave up 1 base and J gave up 10 bases; unmatched junction bases: 6. CDR3 nucleotide sequence: TGTGCCAGCAGCTTAGGGGCAGGGGGCGAATCACCCCTCCACTTT. Residues: CASSLGAGGESPLHF. The full variable domain, with the rest looked up from reference TRBV11-2 and TRBJ1-6, is EAGVAQSPRYKIIEKRQSVAFWCNPISGHATLYWYQQILGQGPKLLIQFQNNGVVDDSQLPKDRFSAERLKGVDSTLKIQPAKLEDSAVYLCASSLGAGGESPLHFGNGTRLTVT.

The J gene is TRBJ2-3, the V gene TRBV19, with D perhaps being TRBD1 or TRBD2 (5 bases each). This CDR3 has 17 residues. Germline assignment: CDR1 LNHDA and CDR2 SQIVND (reference sequence). V was cut by 3 bases and J by 0 bases, with 16 bases left in between. This CDR3 is CASSMYRGRASTDTQYF. CDR3 in DNA: TGTGCCAGTAGTATGTATCGGGGCCGGGCTAGCACAGATACGCAGTATTTT.

The chain employs TRBV4-1 and TRBJ2-5; TRBD2 matches at 9 bases. The trim removed 6 bases at V and 7 bases at J, leaving 15 bases unmatched. Germline values: CDR1 MGHRA, CDR2 YSYEKL. There are 16 residues in the CDR3. This CDR3 is CASRPQGGGGAGTQYF. The DNA for the CDR3 is TGCGCCAGCAGACCCCAGGGTGGCGGGGGGGCAGGGACCCAGTACTTC.

This chain links TRBV7-9 with TRBJ1-2; no firm D call. The germline V gene encodes CDR1 SEHNR and CDR2 FQNEAQ (reference sequence). Between the trimmed V and J ends, which lost 5 bases and 3 bases, there was a span of 16 bases. This CDR3 region has 15 residues. The DNA for the CDR3 is TGTGCCAGCAGCCAAGGTGCTTACGATGACTATGGCTACACCTTC. It codes for CASSQGAYDDYGYTF.

This chain joins TRBV4-1 and TRBJ1-5; D is unresolved. CDR1 and CDR2 from the germline V gene are MGHRA and YSYEKL. The CDR3 runs 16 residues. V was shortened by 8 bases and J by 0 bases, with 17 bases between the two germline ends. Written as DNA, the CDR3 is TGCGCCAGCCAAGTCTCGTCAGGCCATAGCAATCAGCCCCAGCATTTT. This gives the protein CASQVSSGHSNQPQHF.

This clone was seen a handful of times. The chain recombines TRBV6-6 with TRBJ1-6; D uncertain. Germline CDR1 and CDR2: MNHNY and SVGAGI (reference sequence). V was trimmed by 5 bases and J by 10 bases, leaving 6 bases between them. The CDR3 runs 11 residues. The CDR3 here is CASSPSSPLHF. The DNA of the CDR3 is TGTGCCAGCAGTCCCTCCTCACCCCTCCACTTT.

This chain joins TRBV5-4 and TRBJ2-7; D gene unclear. Trimming shortened V by 2 bases and J by 5 bases, and 17 bases separated the two germline ends. Germline CDR1 is SGHNT and CDR2 is YYREEE (reference sequence). The CDR3 consists of 15 residues. This CDR3 is CASSFPTQVKDEQYF. The CDR3 nucleotides are TGTGCCAGCAGCTTCCCTACTCAGGTAAAGGACGAGCAGTACTTC.

This clone was recorded once. The chain employs TRBV5-1 and TRBJ2-7, with 7 bases fitting TRBD2. Germline V gives CDR1 SGHRS, CDR2 YFSETQ. V trimming: 5 bases; J trimming: 0 bases; junction bases outside the gene matches: 2. The CDR3 runs 13 residues. The CDR3 spells CASRGGTSYEQYF. The DNA of the CDR3 is TGCGCCAGCAGGGGGGGGACCTCCTACGAGCAGTACTTC.

V gene TRBV5-1 combines with J gene TRBJ1-4, with D unclear. The V gene's germline CDR1 is SGHRS and CDR2 YFSETQ. The CDR3 consists of 18 residues. Trimming took 0 bases from V and 4 from J, leaving 19 bases between them. Written as DNA, the CDR3 is TGCGCCAGCAGCTTGGTGTCAGTCACCACCGGCGGTAATGAAAAACTGTTTTTT. Protein sequence: CASSLVSVTTGGNEKLFF.

V usage is TRBV28 and J usage is TRBJ1-5; D may be TRBD1 (5 bases). Germline-derived CDR1 and CDR2 are MDHEN and SYDVKM. V dropped 2 bases and J dropped 4 bases, with 15 bases sitting between them. This CDR3 contains 16 residues. CDR3 amino acids: CASSLIRGRRNQPQHF. Written as DNA, the CDR3 is TGTGCCAGCAGTTTAATTAGGGGACGGCGTAATCAGCCCCAGCATTTT.

The chain joins TRBV15 to TRBJ1-2; a weak D match, TRBD1 (6 bases). Trimming cost V 5 bases and J 8 bases, with 21 bases left between them. This CDR3 comprises 15 residues. Germline values: CDR1 LNHNV, CDR2 YYDKDF (reference sequence). The CDR3 sequence: CATSGGLGRQHGYTF. The CDR3 coding sequence is TGTGCCACCAGCGGGGGCCTGGGGAGGCAACACGGCTACACCTTC.

This clone was seen only a few times. The chain has TRBV4-2 and TRBJ2-5; D ambiguous. V lost 0 bases and J 4 bases, leaving 12 bases between the germline ends. The germline V gene encodes CDR1 LGHNA and CDR2 YNFKEQ. CDR3 length: 15 amino acids. Here the CDR3 DNA reads TGTGCCAGCAGCCAAGACATCTCTCTGGGAGAGACCCAGTACTTC. Encoded protein: CASSQDISLGETQYF.